This is a list of T cell receptor beta chains from one sample in a study of T cells in tuberculosis. Measured with immunoSEQ multiplex PCR; TCRdb has only the in-frame clones, and not every one. The sample holds tens of thousands of clones, around 90% seen once. Sequenced material: PBMCs. The receptors here all came from a donor between 10 and 35 years old with latent tuberculosis or without tuberculosis infection. Some clones in this sample may be carry-over from other donors' samples. The CDR3 runs from the conserved cysteine through the conserved F or W. Fields, in order: clone size, CDR3 length, J gene, D gene, V gene, CDR3 protein, CDR3 DNA. A D gene is named only where the DNA matches it firmly. Size is stated for part of the rows, as once, few or many counts, or as a class when the clone is expanded.

>.|16|TRBJ2-3|.|TRBV7-2
CASSLIPAGKGDTQYF
TGTGCCAGCAGCTTAATTCCAGCGGGTAAGGGAGATACGCAGTATTTT
>.|15|TRBJ1-5|TRBD1|TRBV4-1
CASNLGTGGGQPQHF
TGCGCCAGCAACCTCGGGACAGGGGGAGGTCAGCCCCAGCATTTT
>.|17|TRBJ2-2|.|TRBV5-6
CASSFSVGGSIAGELFF
TGTGCCAGCAGCTTTTCTGTAGGAGGCTCTATCGCCGGGGAGCTGTTTTTT
>.|18|TRBJ2-3|.|TRBV9
CASSVGAGTGAFTDTQYF
TGTGCCAGCAGCGTAGGTGCGGGAACAGGAGCTTTCACAGATACGCAGTATTTT
>.|14|TRBJ2-1|TRBD1|TRBV7-7
CASSSDRVSDEQFF
TGTGCCAGCAGCTCGGACAGGGTATCCGATGAGCAGTTCTTC
>.|16|TRBJ2-7|.|TRBV7-9
CASSLAQTGRDYEQYF
TGTGCCAGCAGCTTAGCGCAGACAGGAAGGGACTACGAGCAGTACTTC
>.|15|TRBJ2-5|.|TRBV11-1
CASSLIRRYQETQYF
TGTGCCAGCAGCCTCATCCGGAGATACCAAGAGACCCAGTACTTC
>.|14|TRBJ1-5|.|TRBV28
CASSPVNSNQPQHF
TGTGCCAGCAGTCCGGTTAATAGCAATCAGCCCCAGCATTTT
>.|14|TRBJ2-1|TRBD1|TRBV29-1
CSVRPARGRNEQFF
TGCAGCGTTAGGCCGGCCAGGGGGCGAAATGAGCAGTTCTTC
>.|13|TRBJ1-1|TRBD1|TRBV18
CASSDRGAGEAFF
TGTGCCAGCTCGGACAGGGGGGCCGGGGAAGCTTTCTTT
>.|13|TRBJ2-1|TRBD1|TRBV10-2
CARGEGANNEQFF
TGCGCCAGGGGAGAGGGGGCTAACAATGAGCAGTTCTTC
>.|18|TRBJ1-3|.|TRBV11-2
CASSLVGWQGSSGNTIYF
TGTGCCAGCAGCTTAGTAGGGTGGCAGGGGAGCTCTGGAAACACCATATATTTT
>.|14|TRBJ2-7|.|TRBV25-1
CASSLSRHSYEQYF
TGTGCCAGCAGCCTAAGTCGACACTCCTACGAGCAGTACTTC
>.|14|TRBJ2-4|.|TRBV5-1
CASRPSGLVTIQYF
TGCGCCAGCAGGCCCTCAGGGCTAGTAACCATTCAGTACTTC
>.|15|TRBJ2-3|TRBD2|TRBV27
CASSLWRGGHDTQYF
TGTGCCAGCAGTTTATGGCGGGGGGGCCATGATACGCAGTATTTT
>.|17|TRBJ2-2|.|TRBV25-1
CASRAPGVGSSTGELFF
TGTGCCAGCAGGGCACCGGGGGTCGGATCAAGCACCGGGGAGCTGTTTTTT
>.|13|TRBJ2-1|TRBD2|TRBV5-1
CASRKAGAMEQFF
TGCGCCAGCAGAAAAGCGGGAGCAATGGAGCAGTTCTTC
>.|13|TRBJ1-2|.|TRBV27
CASSLRLDYGYTF
TGTGCCAGCAGTTTACGGTTGGACTATGGCTACACCTTC
>.|12|TRBJ2-7|.|TRBV7-9
CASSFSMNEQYF
TGTGCCAGCAGCTTCTCTATGAACGAGCAGTACTTC
>.|14|TRBJ2-7|TRBD2|TRBV6-6
CASNQGLLSYEQYF
TGTGCCAGCAACCAGGGACTACTATCCTACGAGCAGTACTTC
>.|15|TRBJ2-1|.|TRBV7-2
CASSLRDTTPNEQFF
TGTGCCAGCAGCTTACGGGATACGACCCCCAATGAGCAGTTCTTC
>.|14|TRBJ2-1|.|TRBV4-1
CASSRDSQGHEQFF
TGCGCCAGCAGCCGGGATAGTCAGGGCCATGAGCAGTTCTTC
>.|15|TRBJ2-7|.|TRBV15
CATSRDLPDSYEQYF
TGTGCCACCAGCAGAGATCTGCCAGATTCCTACGAGCAGTACTTC
>once|17|TRBJ2-2|TRBD2|TRBV11-2
CASSLRAAGVYPGELFF
TGTGCCAGCAGCTTGAGGGCGGCGGGAGTTTATCCCGGGGAGCTGTTTTTT
>few|15|TRBJ1-5|.|TRBV2
CASTSDRNSNQPQHF
TGTGCCAGCACCTCGGACAGAAATAGCAATCAGCCCCAGCATTTT
>.|13|TRBJ1-2|.|TRBV10-3
CAISESIRSGYTF
TGTGCCATCAGTGAGTCAATTCGTTCTGGCTACACCTTC
>.|18|TRBJ2-2|TRBD2|TRBV7-2
CASSLTRRTSGTTGELFF
TGTGCCAGCAGCTTAACAAGGCGGACTAGCGGAACCACCGGGGAGCTGTTTTTT
>.|13|TRBJ1-1|.|TRBV7-9
CASLMAGGTEAFF
TGTGCCAGCCTTATGGCCGGGGGCACTGAAGCTTTCTTT
>.|14|TRBJ2-3|TRBD1|TRBV6-6
CASGRTGSTDTQYF
TGTGCCAGCGGTCGGACAGGGTCCACAGATACGCAGTATTTT
>.|16|TRBJ1-5|.|TRBV25-1
CASSEDSGGGDQPQHF
TGTGCCAGCAGTGAAGATAGCGGGGGAGGCGATCAGCCCCAGCATTTT
>.|17|TRBJ2-2|TRBD2|TRBV11-3
CASRLTSGGAYTGELFF
TGTGCCAGCAGGCTGACTAGCGGGGGGGCTTACACCGGGGAGCTGTTTTTT
>.|12|TRBJ1-2|.|TRBV7-2
CASSFTGNGYTF
TGTGCCAGCAGCTTTACAGGGAACGGCTACACCTTC
>.|17|TRBJ1-4|TRBD1|TRBV7-8
CASSLNIQGTGREKLFF
TGTGCCAGCAGCTTGAACATACAGGGGACAGGACGTGAAAAACTGTTTTTT
>.|15|TRBJ1-1|TRBD1|TRBV19
CASSTQGARSTEAFF
TGTGCCAGTAGTACACAGGGGGCGAGGAGCACTGAAGCTTTCTTT
>.|13|TRBJ2-7|.|TRBV7-9
CASRRLGRYEQYF
TGTGCCAGCAGGAGACTAGGACGGTACGAGCAGTACTTC
>.|15|TRBJ2-3|TRBD1|TRBV2
CASSGGTGDRYTQYF
TGTGCCAGCAGTGGGGGGACAGGGGATAGGTATACGCAGTATTTT
>.|14|TRBJ2-1|TRBD2|TRBV5-1
CASSWRGSYNEQFF
TGCGCCAGCAGCTGGCGGGGGTCCTACAATGAGCAGTTCTTC
>once|15|TRBJ1-5|TRBD1|TRBV27
CASSPTGGPNQPQHF
TGTGCCAGCAGTCCGACAGGGGGCCCTAATCAGCCCCAGCATTTT
>.|12|TRBJ2-7|.|TRBV19
CASSIVPGEQYF
TGTGCCAGTAGTATTGTGCCCGGTGAGCAGTACTTC